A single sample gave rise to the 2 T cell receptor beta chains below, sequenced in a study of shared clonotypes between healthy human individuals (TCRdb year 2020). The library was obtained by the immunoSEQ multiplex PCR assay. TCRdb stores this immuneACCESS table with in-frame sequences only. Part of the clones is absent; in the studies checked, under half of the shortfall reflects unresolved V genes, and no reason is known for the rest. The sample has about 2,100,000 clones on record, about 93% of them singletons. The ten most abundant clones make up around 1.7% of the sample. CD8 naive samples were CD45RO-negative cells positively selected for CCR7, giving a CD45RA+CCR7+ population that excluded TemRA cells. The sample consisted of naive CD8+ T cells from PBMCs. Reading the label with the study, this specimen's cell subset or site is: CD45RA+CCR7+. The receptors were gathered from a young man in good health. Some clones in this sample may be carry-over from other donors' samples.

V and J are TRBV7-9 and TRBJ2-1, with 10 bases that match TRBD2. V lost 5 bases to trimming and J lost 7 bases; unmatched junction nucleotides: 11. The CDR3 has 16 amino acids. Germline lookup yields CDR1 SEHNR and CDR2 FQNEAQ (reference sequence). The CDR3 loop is CASSRSGRADYNEQFF. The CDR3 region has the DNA TGTGCCAGCAGCCGGAGCGGGAGGGCCGACTATAATGAGCAGTTCTTC. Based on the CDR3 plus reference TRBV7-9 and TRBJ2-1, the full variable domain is DTGVSQNPRHKITKRGQNVTFRCDPISEHNRLYWYRQTLGQGPEFLTYFQNEAQLEKSRLLSDRFSAERPKGSFSTLEIQRTEQGDSAMYLCASSRSGRADYNEQFFGPGTRLTVL.

The CDR3, as DNA: TGTGCCAGCAGCCCAGGGGGCGCCGAAACTGAAGCTTTCTTT. It specifies CASSPGGAETEAFF. The gene calls are TRBV7-6 and TRBJ1-1, with 8 bases lining up with TRBD1. The CDR3 consists of 14 residues. The V gene end was trimmed by 5 bases and the J gene end by 5 bases; junction bases not matched to a gene: 7. CDR1 and CDR2 from the germline V gene are SGHVS and FNYEAQ.